The 30 T cell receptor beta chains below come from one sample, sequenced in a study of cytomegalovirus exposure and HLA in healthy donors (dated by TCRdb to 2015 to 2018). Library method: the immunoSEQ multiplex PCR assay. For the multiplex PCR, a mixture combining 60 forward primers for TCR Vbeta segments and 13 reverse primers for TCR Jbeta segments was used. TCRdb's version of the immuneACCESS table is confined to in-frame rearrangements and falls short of the full clone set. An unresolved V gene accounts for under half of the shortfall where checked; the remainder is of unknown origin. Counted in this sample were roughly 150,000 clones; 76% of them appeared once. The top ten hold about 3.1% of the sample. Sequences were obtained from PBMCs. All receptors derive from a man aged 35-49 years in good health and CMV-seronegative.

This chain connects TRBV6-5 to TRBJ2-2; D not resolved. With 2 bases removed from V and 5 bases from J, the gap between germline ends came to 12 bases. Germline loops: CDR1 MNHEY, CDR2 SVGAGI. This CDR3 is built from 15 residues. The CDR3 DNA reads as TGTGCCAGCAGTTACGAGTACTCGCGTACCGGGGAGCTGTTTTTT. It encodes CASSYEYSRTGELFF.

The chain uses TRBV6-1 and TRBJ2-7; a possible D gene is TRBD1 (5 bases). The germline CDR1 and CDR2 sequences are MNHNS and SASEGT. The CDR3 runs to 13 residues. V was cut by 7 bases and J by 0 bases, with 10 bases left in between. CDR3 amino acids: CASNLQVSYEQYF. As DNA, the CDR3 is TGTGCCAGCAACCTACAGGTCTCCTACGAGCAGTACTTC.

The V call is TRBV7-2, the J call TRBJ2-5; possibly TRBD2 for D (6 bases). Trimming took off 0 bases at V and 6 bases at J, with 14 bases between the two ends. This CDR3 contains 15 residues. Germline CDR1 SGHTA, CDR2 FQGNSA. Written as DNA, the CDR3 is TGTGCCAGCAGCTTAGCGGCGACTAGACAACAGACCCAGTACTTC. This encodes CASSLAATRQQTQYF.

The CDR3 sequence is CASSYSDRFSYEQYF. In DNA form, the CDR3 reads TGTGCCAGCAGTTACTCGGACAGATTCTCCTACGAGCAGTACTTC. The chain is built from TRBV6-5 and TRBJ2-7; weak D call: TRBD1 (6 bases). The V and J ends lost 0 bases and 0 bases respectively, with 9 bases between them. CDR1 MNHEY and CDR2 SVGAGI come from the germline V gene. The CDR3 has 15 residues.

The rearrangement links TRBV9 to TRBJ1-2, with 9 nucleotides matching TRBD1. CDR1 is SGDLS, CDR2 YYNGEE, per germline. The CDR3 covers 17 residues. The V and J ends lost 3 bases and 4 bases, in that order; junction bases with no gene match: 13. In DNA form, the CDR3 reads TGTGCCAGCAGCGGCCGGGACAGGGTAACTCCCTTCTATGGCTACACCTTC. Translated: CASSGRDRVTPFYGYTF.

DNA for the CDR3: TGTGCCAGCAGCCCAACTAGGGCCACAGATACGCAGTATTTT. Translated: CASSPTRATDTQYF. The chain recombines TRBV13 with TRBJ2-3; tentative D call: TRBD2 (5 bases). The CDR3 totals 14 residues. The ends were cut back, 5 bases at V and 2 bases at J, with 11 bases in the middle. The germline gives CDR1 PRHDT, CDR2 FYEKMQ (reference sequence).

The chain combines TRBV19 with TRBJ2-7; 7 bases line up with TRBD1. This CDR3 has 15 amino acids. V lost 4 bases to trimming and J lost 2 bases; unmatched junction nucleotides: 8. Germline V gene sequence: CDR1 LNHDA, CDR2 SQIVND (reference sequence). CDR3 amino acids: CASSSTGTVTYEQYF. As DNA, the CDR3 is TGTGCCAGTAGTAGTACCGGGACAGTGACCTACGAGCAGTACTTC.

V is TRBV7-2 and J is TRBJ2-7, with 10 bases fitting TRBD2. Per the germline V gene, CDR1 is SGHTA and CDR2 is FQGNSA. Germline trimming cut 2 bases from V and 6 bases from J; bases unmatched to any gene: 7. The length of the CDR3 is 15 residues. CDR3 protein: CASSLWLAGELEQYF. DNA of the CDR3: TGTGCCAGCAGCTTATGGCTAGCGGGAGAGCTCGAGCAGTACTTC.

This clone was picked up a small number of times. This rearrangement joins TRBV5-1 to TRBJ1-2, with 7 positions matching TRBD1. The ends lost 6 bases at V and 8 bases at J; junction bases unmatched: 10. The CDR3 is 13 residues long. The germline gives CDR1 SGHRS, CDR2 YFSETQ. The CDR3 DNA sequence: TGCGCCAGCACATTTACAGGGGCGGGCGGCTACACCTTC. Translating it yields CASTFTGAGGYTF.

The chain joins TRBV30 to TRBJ2-7, with D perhaps TRBD2 (6 bases). V was pared by 1 base and J by 4 bases, with 14 bases between. Germline CDR1 reads GTSNPN; CDR2 reads SVGIG (reference sequence). This CDR3 is 14 amino acids long. The chain's CDR3 is CAWSGRAGRYEQYF. Here the CDR3 DNA reads TGTGCCTGGAGTGGACGGGCAGGGAGGTACGAGCAGTACTTC.

V and J are TRBV28 and TRBJ2-5; perhaps TRBD1 as D (7 bases). The germline V and J ends were trimmed by 6 bases and 3 bases, with 11 bases remaining between them. The germline gives CDR1 MDHEN, CDR2 SYDVKM. The CDR3 extends over 13 amino acids. The DNA for the CDR3 is TGTGCCAGCAGCCGGGGGACAGAAGAGACCCAGTACTTC. Amino acid sequence: CASSRGTEETQYF.

The chain recombines TRBV6-5 with TRBJ1-1; D might be TRBD1 (6 bases). The CDR3 is 11 amino acids. Germline values: CDR1 MNHEY, CDR2 SVGAGI. Trimming removed 6 bases at V and 11 bases at J, with 13 bases between. CDR3 DNA sequence: TGTGCCAGCAGCAATGGGGGCTTGGCTTTCTTT. Amino acid sequence: CASSNGGLAFF.

This chain joins TRBV19 and TRBJ2-5; the match to TRBD2 covers 7 bases. V was pared by 9 bases and J by 5 bases, with 12 bases of the junction left unmatched. This CDR3 has 14 residues. Germline V gives CDR1 LNHDA, CDR2 SQIVND (reference sequence). The CDR3 protein is CASSWGGSFETQYF. In nucleotides, the CDR3 is TGTGCCAGCTCTTGGGGCGGGAGTTTTGAGACCCAGTACTTC.

The chain couples TRBV7-9 to TRBJ2-1; the match to TRBD2 covers 8 bases. V gave up 5 bases and J gave up 6 bases; unmatched junction bases: 12. Germline V CDR1 and CDR2: SEHNR, FQNEAQ (reference sequence). This CDR3 has 16 amino acids. CDR3 coding DNA: TGTGCCAGCAGCCACCCTAGGACTAGCCGGGCCAATGAGCAGTTCTTC. Amino acids: CASSHPRTSRANEQFF.

This clone was seen more than once but under ten times. The J gene is TRBJ1-4, the V gene TRBV5-8, with TRBD1 identical over 10 bases. Germline V gene lookup returns CDR1 SGHTS and CDR2 YDEGEE. This CDR3 has 16 residues. Unmatched junction bases numbered 7, after V lost 0 bases and J lost 8 bases. CDR3 bases: TGTGCCAGCAGCTTGGTCCCGGGACAGGGGCTCGAAAAACTGTTTTTT. Amino acid sequence: CASSLVPGQGLEKLFF.

The gene calls are TRBV5-1 and TRBJ2-1; D not resolved. The CDR3 has 14 amino acids. Germline assignment: CDR1 SGHRS and CDR2 YFSETQ. V lost 0 bases to trimming and J lost 3 bases, with 7 bases between them. The CDR3 DNA sequence: TGCGCCAGCAGCTTGGAATCTCTCTACAATGAGCAGTTCTTC. It yields the protein CASSLESLYNEQFF.

This chain joins TRBV9 and TRBJ2-5, with 10 bases aligning to TRBD1. Germline V gives CDR1 SGDLS, CDR2 YYNGEE. The CDR3 spans 16 residues. Trimming removed 3 bases from V and 5 bases from J; junction bases left unmatched: 10. The CDR3 loop reads CASSAQTGGGWETQYF. The CDR3 DNA sequence: TGTGCCAGCAGCGCCCAGACAGGGGGCGGTTGGGAGACCCAGTACTTC.

The V and J genes are TRBV4-3 and TRBJ1-2; 7 bases agree with TRBD1. The germline V gene encodes CDR1 LGHNA and CDR2 YSLEER. CDR3 length equals 14 residues. The V segment lost 1 base and the J segment 5 bases; nucleotides outside the gene matches: 4. The CDR3 sequence is CASSQVGQNYGYTF. As DNA, the CDR3 is TGCGCCAGCAGCCAAGTGGGACAGAATTATGGCTACACCTTC.

The rearrangement uses TRBV30 and TRBJ1-3; perhaps TRBD1 as D (5 bases). CDR1 GTSNPN and CDR2 SVGIG come from the germline V gene (reference sequence). CDR3 length: 14 amino acids. Deletions cut 3 bases from V and 4 bases from J, with 13 bases between. The CDR3 is CAWRAGGSGNTIYF. CDR3 coding DNA: TGTGCCTGGAGGGCCGGGGGGTCGGGAAACACCATATATTTT.

The chain employs TRBV28 and TRBJ1-5; a possible D gene is TRBD1 (5 bases). V lost 3 bases and J 0 bases, leaving 12 bases between the germline ends. Germline values: CDR1 MDHEN, CDR2 SYDVKM. The CDR3 runs 16 residues. DNA of the CDR3: TGTGCCAGCAGTTTGGGGGGGGTGCGTAGCAATCAGCCCCAGCATTTT. This encodes CASSLGGVRSNQPQHF.

In its sample, this clone was seen a few times. This chain links TRBV6-5 with TRBJ2-3, with a tentative D call TRBD1 (7 bases). The V end was cut by 4 bases, the J end by 1 base, with 12 bases between. Per germline, CDR1 MNHEY and CDR2 SVGAGI. This CDR3 has 15 residues. Here the CDR3 DNA reads TGTGCCAGCAGTTCCGGCGGGACAGGCACAGATACGCAGTATTTT. Translated, it gives CASSSGGTGTDTQYF.

This clone came up a few times. The CDR3 nucleotides are TGCAGCGTTGTTCCCCCGGACAGGGCCTACGAGCAGTACTTC. Translating it yields CSVVPPDRAYEQYF. This chain joins TRBV29-1 and TRBJ2-5, with 8 bases lining up with TRBD1. The J call is doubtful: the DNA matches TRBJ2-7 better. The CDR3 spans 14 residues. Germline V gives CDR1 SQVTM, CDR2 ANQGSEA.

This chain uses TRBV14 with TRBJ1-1; tentatively, D is TRBD1 (5 bases). The germline V and J ends were trimmed by 0 bases and 5 bases, with 7 bases remaining between them. Looked up from germline, CDR1 is SGHDN and CDR2 is FVKESK. CDR3 length: 13 residues. CDR3 nucleotides: TGTGCCAGCAGCCAAGATCAGGGAACTGAAGCTTTCTTT. Translating gives CASSQDQGTEAFF.

This clone was picked up a small number of times. The chain joins TRBV7-9 to TRBJ1-1, with 8 bases fitting TRBD1. V gave up 11 bases and J gave up 6 bases; unmatched junction bases: 14. The CDR3 contains 14 residues. Germline V gives CDR1 SEHNR, CDR2 FQNEAQ (reference sequence). CDR3 protein: CASVLQGVYAEAFF. In nucleotides, the CDR3 is TGTGCCTCTGTTTTACAGGGGGTTTATGCTGAAGCTTTCTTT.

This chain links TRBV4-1 with TRBJ2-3; TRBD2 agrees at 9 bases. V was clipped by 1 base and J by 7 bases; unmatched bases: 12. This CDR3 has 17 residues. Germline assignment: CDR1 MGHRA and CDR2 YSYEKL. As DNA, the CDR3 is TGCGCCAGCAGCCAAGGGGGAGGAGCGGGAGGAACTTATACGCAGTATTTT. As protein: CASSQGGGAGGTYTQYF.

The V gene is TRBV5-1, the J gene TRBJ1-2; tentatively, D is TRBD1 (6 bases). V lost 0 bases and J 7 bases, leaving 13 bases between the germline ends. The germline gives CDR1 SGHRS, CDR2 YFSETQ. This CDR3 has 14 residues. CDR3 bases: TGCGCCAGCAGCTTGGATACAGGGCTGCGTGGCTACACCTTC. This sequence encodes CASSLDTGLRGYTF.

The chain employs TRBV6-4 and TRBJ2-5; the match to TRBD2 covers 14 bases. V trimming: 6 bases; J trimming: 5 bases; junction bases outside the gene matches: 5. This CDR3 comprises 15 residues. The germline V gene encodes CDR1 MRHNA and CDR2 SNTAGT. CDR3 coding DNA: TGTGCCAGCAGGGGACTAGCGGGAGTAACCGAGACCCAGTACTTC. Translating it yields CASRGLAGVTETQYF.

The J gene is TRBJ2-3, the V gene TRBV5-1; D is uncertain. The CDR3 runs to 15 residues. Germline lookup yields CDR1 SGHRS and CDR2 YFSETQ. With 2 bases removed from V and 2 bases from J, the gap between germline ends came to 12 bases. The CDR3 coding sequence is TGCGCCAGCAGCTTACTGGCGGAACACACAGATACGCAGTATTTT. Its translation is CASSLLAEHTDTQYF.

The J gene is TRBJ1-3, the V gene TRBV19, with TRBD1 matching over 7 bases. The ends lost 4 bases at V and 0 bases at J; junction bases unmatched: 9. The germline gives CDR1 LNHDA, CDR2 SQIVND (reference sequence). This CDR3 contains 17 residues. CDR3 nucleotides: TGTGCCAGTAGTACGACAGGGTTTGACCCCTCTGGAAACACCATATATTTT. This gives the protein CASSTTGFDPSGNTIYF.

The chain's CDR3 is CASSINAGQRVNEQFF. The CDR3 DNA reads TGTGCCAGTAGTATTAATGCAGGGCAAAGGGTGAATGAGCAGTTCTTC. The chain uses TRBV19 and TRBJ2-1; a possible D gene is TRBD1 (5 bases). The ends were cut back, 3 bases at V and 7 bases at J, with 19 bases in the middle. The CDR3 totals 16 residues. Germline CDR1 reads LNHDA; CDR2 reads SQIVND (reference sequence).